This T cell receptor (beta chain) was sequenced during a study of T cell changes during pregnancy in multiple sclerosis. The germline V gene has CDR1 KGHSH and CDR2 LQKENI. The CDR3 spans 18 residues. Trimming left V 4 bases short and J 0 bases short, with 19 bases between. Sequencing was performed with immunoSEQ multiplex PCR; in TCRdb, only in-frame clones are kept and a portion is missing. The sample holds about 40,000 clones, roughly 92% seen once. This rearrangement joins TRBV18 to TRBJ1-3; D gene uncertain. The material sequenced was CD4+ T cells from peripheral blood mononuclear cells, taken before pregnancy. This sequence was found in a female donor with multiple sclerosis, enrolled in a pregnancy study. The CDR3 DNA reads TGTGCCAGCTCACTGAAAGGAGGGCTCCACCGCTCTGGAAACACCATATATTTT. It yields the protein CASSLKGGLHRSGNTIYF.